This record covers a single T cell receptor (beta chain). Its antigen remains unknown. The V gene's germline CDR1 is MNHEY and CDR2 SVGAGI. V lost 2 bases, J lost 2 bases, and 12 bases lay in between. This CDR3 spans 15 amino acids. This record comes from a study of shared clonotypes between healthy human individuals. Study outcomes and limitations: When compared with the clonotypes that were shared by all four sorted-subset donors, the non-shared clonotypes turned out to have lower generation probabilities.

At deep level, the assay was performed. Assay used: immunoSEQ multiplex PCR; TCRdb lists only in-frame clones, some missing. The sample includes about 1.5 million clones, approximately 98% seen only once; the top ten take roughly 0.42%. The sequence derives from a man aged 25-45 years in good health. Sequencing used naive CD4+ T cells sorted from blood. Subset indicated: CD45RA+ positively selected. The chain recombines TRBV6-5 with TRBJ2-5, with D possibly TRBD1 on 6 matching bases. The CDR3 coding sequence is TGTGCCAGCAGTTACGCCAGGGGCGTACAAGAGACCCAGTACTTC. As protein: CASSYARGVQETQYF.